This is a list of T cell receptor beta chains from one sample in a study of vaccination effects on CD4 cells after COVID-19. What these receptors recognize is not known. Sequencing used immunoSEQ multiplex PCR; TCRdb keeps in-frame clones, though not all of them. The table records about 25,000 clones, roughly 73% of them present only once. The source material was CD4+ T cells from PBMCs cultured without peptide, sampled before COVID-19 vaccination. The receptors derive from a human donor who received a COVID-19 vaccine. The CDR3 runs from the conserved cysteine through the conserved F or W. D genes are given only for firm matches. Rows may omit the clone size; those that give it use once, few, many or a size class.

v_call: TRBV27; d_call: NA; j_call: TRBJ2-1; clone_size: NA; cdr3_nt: TGTGCCAGCAGTTTATCACTCCCAAGGTACAATGAGCAGTTCTTC; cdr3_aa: CASSLSLPRYNEQFF
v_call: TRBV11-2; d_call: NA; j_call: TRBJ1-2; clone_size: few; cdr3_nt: TGTGCCAGCAGCTTAGAGCCCGGGACGTCCTATGGCTACACCTTC; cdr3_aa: CASSLEPGTSYGYTF
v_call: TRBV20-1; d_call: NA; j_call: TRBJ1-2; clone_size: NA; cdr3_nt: TGCAGTCCAACAGGGCAAGGCTACACCTTC; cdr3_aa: CSPTGQGYTF
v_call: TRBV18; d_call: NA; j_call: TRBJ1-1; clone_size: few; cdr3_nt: TGTGCCAGCTCGGGACTCTATTACACTGAAGCTTTCTTT; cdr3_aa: CASSGLYYTEAFF
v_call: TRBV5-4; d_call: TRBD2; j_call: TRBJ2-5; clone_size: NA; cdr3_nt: TGTGCCAGCAGCTTGGCGCTAGCGGGGGGCCAAGAGACCCAGTACTTC; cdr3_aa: CASSLALAGGQETQYF
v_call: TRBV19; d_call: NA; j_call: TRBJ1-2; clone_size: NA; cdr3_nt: TGTGCCACCCTCCCCTCGGGACAAGCTAACTATGGCTACACCTTC; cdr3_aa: CATLPSGQANYGYTF
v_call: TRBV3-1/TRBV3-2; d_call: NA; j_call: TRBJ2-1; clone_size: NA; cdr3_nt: TGTGCCAGCAGCCAAGGAAGCCGCGGTAGGGATGAGCAGTTCTTC; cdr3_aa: CASSQGSRGRDEQFF
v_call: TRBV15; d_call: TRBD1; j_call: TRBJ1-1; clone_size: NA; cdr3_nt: TGTGCCACCAGCATCGGGACAGGGAACACTGAAGCTTTCTTT; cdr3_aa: CATSIGTGNTEAFF
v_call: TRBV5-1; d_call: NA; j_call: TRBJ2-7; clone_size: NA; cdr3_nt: TGCGCCAGCAGCTTGCTGGGGAAGCTTGAGCAGTACTTC; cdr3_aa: CASSLLGKLEQYF
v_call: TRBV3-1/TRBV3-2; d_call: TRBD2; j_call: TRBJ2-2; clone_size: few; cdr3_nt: TGTGCCAGCAGCCTATCTAGCGGGAAGACCGGGGAGCTGTTTTTT; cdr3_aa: CASSLSSGKTGELFF
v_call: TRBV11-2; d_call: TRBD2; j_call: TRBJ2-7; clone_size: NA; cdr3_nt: TGTGCCAGCAGCTTAGATGCCCTAGCGGGGGGCCGCTACGAGCAGTACTTC; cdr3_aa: CASSLDALAGGRYEQYF
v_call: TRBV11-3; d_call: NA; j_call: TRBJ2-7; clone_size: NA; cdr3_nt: TGTGCCAGCAGCTTAGGGGGGACAAGCTCCTACGAGCAGTACTTC; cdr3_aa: CASSLGGTSSYEQYF
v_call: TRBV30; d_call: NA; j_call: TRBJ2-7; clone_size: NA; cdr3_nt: TGTGCCTGGAGTGGGGCCCATCTCCCCCCCGAGCAGTACTTC; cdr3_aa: CAWSGAHLPPEQYF
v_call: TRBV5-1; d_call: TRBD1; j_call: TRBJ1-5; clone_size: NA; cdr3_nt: TGCGCCAGCAGCGCCGGGCACAGGGGGCGCAGGAGACAGCCCCAGCATTTT; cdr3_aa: CASSAGHRGRRRQPQHF
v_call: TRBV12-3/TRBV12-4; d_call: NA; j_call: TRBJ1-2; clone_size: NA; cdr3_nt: TGTGCCAGCAGTTTAACGACTAACTATGGCTACACCTTC; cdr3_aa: CASSLTTNYGYTF
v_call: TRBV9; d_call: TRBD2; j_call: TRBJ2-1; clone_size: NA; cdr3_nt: TGTGCCAGCAGACCCCCGGGGACTAGCGGGGGCAATGAGCAGTTCTTC; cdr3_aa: CASRPPGTSGGNEQFF
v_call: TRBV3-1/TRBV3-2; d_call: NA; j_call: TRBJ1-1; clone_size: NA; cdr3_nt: TGTGCCAGCAGCCAAGATATGCAGGTTGAAGCTTTCTTT; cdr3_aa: CASSQDMQVEAFF
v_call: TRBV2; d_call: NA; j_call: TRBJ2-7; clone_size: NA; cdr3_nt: TGTGCCAGCAGTGAAGGTGTGGGGGAATACGAGCAGTACTTC; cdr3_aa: CASSEGVGEYEQYF
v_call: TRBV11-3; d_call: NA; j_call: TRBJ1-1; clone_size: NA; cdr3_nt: TGTGCCAGCAGCTTAAGGGGGAACACTGAAGCTTTCTTT; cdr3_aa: CASSLRGNTEAFF
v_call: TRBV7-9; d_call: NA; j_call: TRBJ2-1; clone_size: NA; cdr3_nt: TGTGCCAGCACAACGTTTGCTTACGAGCAGTTCTTC; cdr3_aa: CASTTFAYEQFF
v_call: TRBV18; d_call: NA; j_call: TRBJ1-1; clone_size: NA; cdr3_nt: TGTGCCAGCTCCCCCCGGACTGCCATTGATGAAGCTTTCTTT; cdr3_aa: CASSPRTAIDEAFF
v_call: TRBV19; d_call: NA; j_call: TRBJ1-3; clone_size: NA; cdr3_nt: TGTGCCAGTAGTATTCTGGAGCTCTCTGGAAACACCATATATTTT; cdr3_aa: CASSILELSGNTIYF
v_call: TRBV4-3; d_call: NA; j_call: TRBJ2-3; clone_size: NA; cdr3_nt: TGCGCCAGCAGCCACACGACAGCCTCTCTTAGCACAGATACGCAGTATTTT; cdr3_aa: CASSHTTASLSTDTQYF
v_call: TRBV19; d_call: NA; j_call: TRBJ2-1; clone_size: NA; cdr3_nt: TGTGCCAGTAGTATAGCTGGGTACAATGAGCAGTTCTTC; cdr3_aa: CASSIAGYNEQFF
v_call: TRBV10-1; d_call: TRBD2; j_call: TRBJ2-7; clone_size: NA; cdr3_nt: TGCGCCAGCAGTCCCGTCCGAAGGACTAGCGCCTACTACGAGCAGTACTTC; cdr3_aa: CASSPVRRTSAYYEQYF
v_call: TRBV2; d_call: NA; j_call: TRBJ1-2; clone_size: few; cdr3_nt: TGTGCCAGCAGTGAAGGGAGGGAGGGTTATGGCTACACCTTC; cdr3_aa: CASSEGREGYGYTF